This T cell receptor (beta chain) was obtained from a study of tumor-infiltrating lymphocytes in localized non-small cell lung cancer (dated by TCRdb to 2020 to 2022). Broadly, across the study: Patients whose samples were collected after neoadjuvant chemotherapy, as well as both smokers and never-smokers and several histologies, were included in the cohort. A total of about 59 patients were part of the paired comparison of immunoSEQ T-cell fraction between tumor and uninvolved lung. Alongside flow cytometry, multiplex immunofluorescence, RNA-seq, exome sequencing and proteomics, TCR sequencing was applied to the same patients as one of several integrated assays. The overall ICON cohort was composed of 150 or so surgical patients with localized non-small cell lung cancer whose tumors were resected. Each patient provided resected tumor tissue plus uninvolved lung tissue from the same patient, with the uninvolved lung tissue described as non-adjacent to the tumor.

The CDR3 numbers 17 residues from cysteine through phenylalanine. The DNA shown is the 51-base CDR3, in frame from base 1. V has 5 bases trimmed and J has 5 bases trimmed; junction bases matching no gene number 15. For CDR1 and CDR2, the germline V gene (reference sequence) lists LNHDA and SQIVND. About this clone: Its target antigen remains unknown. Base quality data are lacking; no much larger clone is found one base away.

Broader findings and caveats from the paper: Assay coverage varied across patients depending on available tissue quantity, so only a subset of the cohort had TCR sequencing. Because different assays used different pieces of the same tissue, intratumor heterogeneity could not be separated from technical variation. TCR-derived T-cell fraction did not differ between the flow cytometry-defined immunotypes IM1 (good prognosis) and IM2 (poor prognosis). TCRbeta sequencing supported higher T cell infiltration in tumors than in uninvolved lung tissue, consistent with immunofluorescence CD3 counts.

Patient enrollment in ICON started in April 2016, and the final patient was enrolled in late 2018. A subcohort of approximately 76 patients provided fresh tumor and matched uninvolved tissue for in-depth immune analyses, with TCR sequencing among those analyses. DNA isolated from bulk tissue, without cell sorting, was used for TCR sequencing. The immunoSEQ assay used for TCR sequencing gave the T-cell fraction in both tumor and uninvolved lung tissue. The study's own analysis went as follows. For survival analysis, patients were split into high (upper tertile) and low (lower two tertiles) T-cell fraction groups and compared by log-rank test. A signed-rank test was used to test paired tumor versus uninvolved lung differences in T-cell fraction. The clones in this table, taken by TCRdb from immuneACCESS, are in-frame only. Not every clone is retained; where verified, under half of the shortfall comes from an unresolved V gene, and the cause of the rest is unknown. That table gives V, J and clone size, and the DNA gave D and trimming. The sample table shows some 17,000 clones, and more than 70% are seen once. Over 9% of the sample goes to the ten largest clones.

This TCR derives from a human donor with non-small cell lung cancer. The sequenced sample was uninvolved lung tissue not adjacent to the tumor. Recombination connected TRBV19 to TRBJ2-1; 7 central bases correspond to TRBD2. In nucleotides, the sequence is TGTGCCAGTAGTCGATATTCCGGCGGGAGTGGGAACAATGAGCAGTTCTTC. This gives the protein CASSRYSGGSGNNEQFF.